The rows below give T cell receptor beta chains drawn from one sample of a study of blood T cells in healthy people across ages. Each CDR3 protein is one row after TCRdb ran MiXCR on the 5' RACE reads. Of approximately 820,000 distinct CDR3 sequences listed, 44% are singletons. The sequenced material came from blood. These receptors originate from a man aged 55 to 70 in good health. Each CDR3 is given with its conserved first and last residue. A D gene is named only where the DNA matches it firmly. For some rows the clone size is stated as once, few or many, or as a class when expanded; others skip it.

many,TRBV25-1,TRBJ1-2,NA,CASSESGYGYTF
once,TRBV28,TRBJ2-5,NA,CASTIQGRETQYF
once,TRBV13,TRBJ2-4,NA,CASSLVGLAKNIQYF
NA,TRBV7-2,TRBJ1-1,TRBD1,CASSSPGTGGTEAFF
NA,TRBV4-3,TRBJ2-1,NA,CASSQDLVLGSYNEQFF
NA,TRBV4-1,TRBJ2-7,NA,CASSQARSGPYEQYF
NA,TRBV3-1,TRBJ1-5,TRBD1,CASSGRGDSQPQHF
few,TRBV25-1,TRBJ1-2,TRBD1,CASSDPQGQGIGYTF
few,TRBV4-3,TRBJ2-3,TRBD2,CASSQDSPPLASGGTDTQYF
NA,TRBV29-1,TRBJ1-5,NA,CSVATDSNQPQHF
few,TRBV3-1,TRBJ1-1,NA,CASSRVDGNTEAFF
NA,TRBV29-1,TRBJ1-1,NA,CSVEGPGSMNTEAFF
NA,TRBV6-6,TRBJ1-5,TRBD1,CASSYSDRTGSQPQHF
NA,TRBV12-3/TRBV12-4,TRBJ2-1,NA,CARTWRRSYNEQFF
few,TRBV29-1,TRBJ2-4,TRBD2,CSAGGADTKNIQYF
NA,TRBV27,TRBJ2-5,NA,CASSLSPDNYGQYF
many,TRBV27,TRBJ2-6,TRBD2,CASSLGTSPSGANVLTF
few,TRBV6-6,TRBJ2-7,TRBD1,CASNGQGQGGDEQYF
NA,TRBV4-3,TRBJ2-2,TRBD2,CASSQDAGGRELFF
few,TRBV7-3,TRBJ2-2,NA,CASSLGGLNTGELFF
few,TRBV6-2/TRBV6-3,TRBJ2-7,TRBD1,CASLRQGFYEQYF
NA,TRBV9,TRBJ1-2,NA,CASSVATGWNYGYTF
few,TRBV28,TRBJ2-4,TRBD2,CASKEPLAGTNKNIQYF
few,TRBV7-2,TRBJ2-5,TRBD2,CASSYGLAISRETQYF
NA,TRBV29-1,TRBJ2-1,NA,CSVRRQEGDKQFF
many,TRBV24-1,TRBJ2-2,TRBD1,CATSGGTGSTGELFF
few,TRBV5-1,TRBJ2-2,TRBD2,CASSSIGLAGVTNTGELFF
NA,TRBV5-5,TRBJ2-4,TRBD1,CASSLVGTGSIIAKNIQYF
once,TRBV7-2,TRBJ1-2,NA,CAGSLSSGEYGYTF
NA,TRBV25-1,TRBJ1-2,NA,CASSLGHFNYGYTF
NA,TRBV5-1,NA,TRBD2,CASSVSGEGEQYF
NA,TRBV6-1,TRBJ1-4,NA,CASSEAMGGFNEKLFF
few,TRBV2,TRBJ2-4,TRBD1,CASRRTGGEQYF
few,TRBV20-1,TRBJ2-7,NA,CSGKVPNSYEQYF
NA,TRBV6-2/TRBV6-3,TRBJ2-4,NA,CASRQLGGASDIQYF
few,TRBV10-3,TRBJ1-5,NA,CAISNDSNQPQHF
NA,TRBV7-6,TRBJ2-1,TRBD2,CASSSLRKTSGGSYNEQFF
NA,TRBV4-3,TRBJ2-1,NA,CASSQDRGIFQFF
NA,TRBV12-3/TRBV12-4,TRBJ1-6,TRBD1,CASSRGTGGSYNSPLHF